The 2 T cell receptor beta chains below come from one sample, sequenced in a study of early T cells in non-severe SARS-CoV-2 infection. MiXCR was run by TCRdb on the 5' RACE reads, yielding one entry per CDR3 protein. The data contain more than 85,000 distinct CDR3 sequences, about 12% of them seen just once; the ten biggest clones take up 5.5% to 7%. Sequencing was done on a sample of whole blood. The receptors were sampled from an adult who was a healthcare worker with PCR-confirmed SARS-CoV-2 infection or an uninfected control (not recorded which).

The genes are TRBV9 and TRBJ2-5; TRBD2 matches 7 bases. This CDR3 region has 14 residues. Germline-derived CDR1 and CDR2 are SGDLS and YYNGEE. V lost 7 bases to trimming and J lost 2 bases; unmatched junction nucleotides: 8. CDR3 loop: CASGRGPIQETQYF. CDR3 coding DNA: TGTGCCAGCGGGAGGGGTCCGATACAAGAGACCCAGTACTTC.

The chain joins TRBV9 to TRBJ2-7; 9 positions match TRBD1. Germline-derived CDR1 and CDR2 are SGDLS and YYNGEE. V shed 3 bases and J 0 bases; nucleotides not matched to a gene: 4. There are 15 residues in the CDR3. The CDR3 spells CASSAGDRVSYEQYF. Written as DNA, the CDR3 is TGTGCCAGCAGCGCCGGGGACAGGGTCTCCTACGAGCAGTACTTC.